The 29 T cell receptor beta chains reported below all come from one sample, sequenced in a study of blood T cells in healthy people across ages. PCR was performed a second time for about 6 to 12 cycles using a sample-barcoded 5' primer and a J-beta primer mix. Each CDR3 protein gets one entry after TCRdb re-called the 5' RACE reads with MiXCR. The sample has under 950,000 distinct CDR3 sequences, about 20% seen once. Material: blood. These receptors came from a man in his 70s in good health.

There are a few counts of this clonotype. This sequence joins TRBV6-2 or TRBV6-3 and TRBJ2-5; D gene uncertain. The DNA end is a closer match to TRBJ2-7, so the J assignment may be wrong. The V gene's germline CDR1 is MNHEY and CDR2 SVGEGT. The CDR3 consists of 13 residues. CDR3 bases: TGTGCCAGCAGCCCCCGGGCGTACTACGAGCAGTACGTC. Its translation is CASSPRAYYEQYV.

In this sample, this clonotype turned up a few times. This sequence joins TRBV5-1 and TRBJ1-1, with D possibly TRBD1 on 6 matching bases. Germline V gene lookup returns CDR1 SGHRS and CDR2 YFSETQ. Trimming pared 0 bases from V and 1 base from J, leaving 13 bases between. This CDR3 comprises 16 residues. The CDR3 nucleotides are TGCGCCAGCAGCTTGGAAATGGGGGCGGGGAACACTGAAGCTTTCTTT. It is translated as CASSLEMGAGNTEAFF.

The gene calls are TRBV3-1 and TRBJ2-5; 7 bases line up with TRBD1. The assigned J gene may be wrong: the sequence end matches TRBJ2-7 better. This CDR3 is built from 14 residues. Germline loops: CDR1 LGHDT, CDR2 YNNKEL (reference sequence). CDR3 sequence: CASSQMGQTYEQYF. In DNA, the CDR3 is TGTGCCAGCAGCCAGATGGGACAGACCTACGAGCAGTACTTC.

This clonotype was recorded a few times. The CDR3 loop reads CASSLWTGGYNEQFF. CDR3 DNA sequence: TGTGCCAGCAGCTTGTGGACAGGGGGGTACAATGAGCAGTTCTTC. J is TRBJ2-1 and V is TRBV11-2, with 10 nucleotides matching TRBD1. The junction had 3 bases not matched to a gene; V was cut back by 3 bases and J by 4 bases. Looked up from germline, CDR1 is SGHAT and CDR2 is FQNNGV. The CDR3 is 15 amino acids.

This clonotype has just a few counts. This chain joins TRBV6-5 and TRBJ1-3, with D possibly TRBD1 on 5 matching bases. The CDR3 loop spans 14 amino acids. Germline V gene data show CDR1 as MNHEY and CDR2 as SVGAGI. V was pared by 7 bases and J by 5 bases, with 15 bases between. The CDR3 spells CASTPRAGRNTIYF. The CDR3 bases are TGTGCCAGCACTCCCAGGGCAGGGAGAAACACCATATATTTT.

V usage is TRBV5-6 and J usage is TRBJ2-3; 12 nucleotides align to TRBD2. The CDR3 spans 19 residues. V lost 0 bases to trimming and J lost 0 bases; unmatched junction nucleotides: 8. Germline V gene sequence: CDR1 SGHDT, CDR2 YYEEEE. The CDR3 DNA reads as TGTGCCAGCAGCTTGGTCTCACTAGCGGGAGGACCAAGCACAGATACGCAGTATTTT. As protein: CASSLVSLAGGPSTDTQYF.

The chain joins TRBV10-3 to TRBJ2-5, with TRBD1 matching over 8 bases. The CDR3 spans 14 residues. The germline gives CDR1 ENHRY, CDR2 SYGVKD. Trimming removed 6 bases from V and 5 bases from J; junction bases left unmatched: 8. The CDR3 is CAIRSDRDAETQYF. For the CDR3, the DNA is TGTGCCATCAGATCGGACAGGGACGCGGAGACCCAGTACTTC.

This rearrangement joins TRBV3-1 to TRBJ2-1, with D possibly being TRBD1 (6 bases). V was shortened by 2 bases and J by 5 bases, with 25 bases between the two germline ends. The CDR3 is made up of 19 amino acids. Per the germline V gene, CDR1 is LGHDT and CDR2 is YNNKEL (reference sequence). CDR3 nucleotides: TGTGCCAGCAGCCAACCCACTTACAGGGAACACACTCCAAACAATGAGCAGTTCTTC. Its protein is CASSQPTYREHTPNNEQFF.

This clonotype was observed a single time. The rearrangement links TRBV19 to TRBJ1-1; D is ambiguous. The CDR3 runs 11 residues. Germline V CDR1 and CDR2: LNHDA, SQIVND (reference sequence). The ends were cut back, 6 bases at V and 8 bases at J, with 10 bases in the middle. The CDR3 protein is CASSAIREAFF. As DNA, the CDR3 is TGTGCCAGTAGCGCTATTAGAGAAGCTTTCTTT.

This clonotype was seen a few times. The chain combines TRBV28 with TRBJ2-2; 13 nucleotides align to TRBD2. Germline V gene lookup returns CDR1 MDHEN and CDR2 SYDVKM. With V trimmed by 6 bases and J by 3 bases, 13 bases remained unmatched. The CDR3 runs 19 residues. CDR3 amino acids: CASRARAMGLAGYTGELFF. In DNA form, the CDR3 reads TGTGCCAGCAGGGCTAGGGCCATGGGACTAGCGGGGTACACCGGGGAGCTGTTTTTT.

V gene TRBV12-3 or TRBV12-4 combines with J gene TRBJ1-1; D uncertain. The CDR3 contains 14 residues. V was cut by 3 bases and J by 0 bases, with 8 bases left in between. The CDR3 sequence is CASSFRGMNTEAFF. The CDR3 bases are TGTGCCAGCAGTTTCCGGGGAATGAACACTGAAGCTTTCTTT.

This clonotype was observed a handful of times. The V call is TRBV7-2, the J call TRBJ2-7; D may be TRBD1 (6 bases). V dropped 3 bases and J dropped 3 bases, with 12 bases sitting between them. This CDR3 has 14 residues. Germline CDR1 reads SGHTA; CDR2 reads FQGNSA. The DNA of the CDR3 is TGTGCCAGCAGCTTGGGTCCAGGGGTCTACGAGCAGTACTTC. Its translation is CASSLGPGVYEQYF.

This clonotype appeared a few times. The genes are TRBV20-1 and TRBJ1-3; D not certain. CDR3 size: 12 residues. Trimming took 7 bases from V and 1 from J, leaving 8 bases between them. Germline V gene data show CDR1 as DFQATT and CDR2 as SNEGSKA (reference sequence). CDR3 DNA: TGCAGTGTAACGGGGTCTGGAAACACCATATATTTT. Translated, it gives CSVTGSGNTIYF.

The chain carries TRBV6-4 and TRBJ2-3, with TRBD2 matching 14 bases. The J segment lost 2 bases and the V segment lost 5 bases, leaving 15 bases of the junction unmatched. Germline V gene sequence: CDR1 MRHNA, CDR2 SNTAGT. The CDR3 covers 20 residues. The CDR3 nucleotides are TGTGCCAGCAGTCCCCCCCGACGACTAGCGGGGGGGATCATCACAGATACGCAGTATTTT. Protein product: CASSPPRRLAGGIITDTQYF.

This chain connects TRBV5-1 to TRBJ1-1; D is uncertain. The germline CDR1 and CDR2 sequences are SGHRS and YFSETQ. Deletions cut 0 bases from V and 2 bases from J, with 8 bases between. The CDR3 has 14 amino acids. CDR3 loop: CASSLGSENTEAFF. The CDR3 DNA reads TGCGCCAGCAGCTTGGGATCGGAAAACACTGAAGCTTTCTTT.

J is TRBJ2-1 and V is TRBV24-1; D may be TRBD1 (6 bases). Trimming pared 5 bases from V and 6 bases from J, leaving 13 bases between. This CDR3 has 14 residues. Germline CDR1 KGHDR, CDR2 SFDVKD. Here the CDR3 reads CATSVGQGSNEQFF. The CDR3, as DNA: TGTGCCACCAGTGTCGGTCAGGGGTCCAATGAGCAGTTCTTC.

The sample holds a few counts of this clonotype. The chain recombines TRBV20-1 with TRBJ1-2; D gene uncertain. Germline-derived CDR1 and CDR2 are DFQATT and SNEGSKA (reference sequence). Trimming took off 6 bases at V and 3 bases at J, with 14 bases between the two ends. The CDR3 sequence is 13 residues long. Here the CDR3 reads CSAPDGQYYGYTF. The CDR3 bases are TGCAGTGCCCCAGACGGGCAGTACTATGGCTACACCTTC.

This clonotype was counted between two and nine times. The genes are TRBV7-3 and TRBJ2-3, with no clear D. Per germline, CDR1 SGHTA and CDR2 FQGTGA. The V end was cut by 5 bases, the J end by 8 bases, with 11 bases between. The CDR3 is made up of 12 amino acids. CDR3 residues: CASSAGPGTQYF. CDR3 DNA: TGTGCCAGCAGCGCCGGGCCGGGTACGCAGTATTTT.

This clonotype was picked up a small number of times. The CDR3 DNA reads TGTGCCAGCAGCCATTCAGGGATCCAAGAGACCCAGTACTTC. Translated: CASSHSGIQETQYF. This chain links TRBV3-1 with TRBJ2-5; weak D call: TRBD1 (5 bases). The V gene's germline CDR1 is LGHDT and CDR2 YNNKEL (reference sequence). The CDR3 totals 14 residues. V lost 3 bases and J lost 1, with 9 bases in between.

CDR3 in amino acids: CASTRTALEGYTF. For the CDR3, the DNA is TGTGCCAGCACCAGGACTGCATTAGAGGGCTACACCTTC. The rearrangement links TRBV12-3 or TRBV12-4 to TRBJ1-2; D gene unclear. The CDR3 contains 13 residues. Trimming pared 7 bases from V and 8 bases from J, leaving 17 bases between.

The chain combines TRBV12-5 with TRBJ1-1; no definite D call. Trimming shortened V by 4 bases and J by 4 bases, and 13 bases separated the two germline ends. Germline V gene sequence: CDR1 LGHNT, CDR2 FRNRAP. This CDR3 region has 14 residues. The CDR3 nucleotides read TGTGCTAGTGGTTCCGCCCTGGAAGTCACTGAAGCTTTCTTT. As protein: CASGSALEVTEAFF.

A single count supports this clonotype. The CDR3 DNA sequence: TGTGCCAGCAGTGGTCGGGACAGGGGGACTGAAGCTTTCTTT. Translated: CASSGRDRGTEAFF. The chain combines TRBV27 with TRBJ1-1, with TRBD1 matching over 11 bases. From germline, CDR1 is MNHEY and CDR2 SMNVEV (reference sequence). The J segment lost 5 bases and the V segment lost 5 bases, leaving 4 bases of the junction unmatched. This CDR3 is 14 amino acids long.

The CDR3 DNA reads TGTGCCAGCAGCTGGCAAGGGGGGGGCCAAGAGACCCAGTACTTC. Amino acid sequence: CASSWQGGGQETQYF. The chain combines TRBV7-2 with TRBJ2-5, with D perhaps matching TRBD2 (7 bases). Germline V lookup: CDR1 SGHTA, CDR2 FQGNSA. With 4 bases removed from V and 1 base from J, the gap between germline ends came to 13 bases. The CDR3 covers 15 residues.

The V call is TRBV6-5, the J call TRBJ1-2; 9 nucleotides match TRBD1. Germline V CDR1 and CDR2: MNHEY, SVGAGI. The V gene end was trimmed by 6 bases and the J gene end by 2 bases; junction bases not matched to a gene: 10. This CDR3 has 16 residues. CDR3 coding DNA: TGTGCCAGCAGGACACGGGGACAGGGATCAAACTATGGCTACACCTTC. Translation gives CASRTRGQGSNYGYTF.

The chain is built from TRBV7-9 and TRBJ1-4; D call uncertain. Germline lookup yields CDR1 SEHNR and CDR2 FQNEAQ (reference sequence). The CDR3 has 14 residues. Trimming cost V 5 bases and J 5 bases, with 12 bases left between them. The CDR3 DNA follows: TGTGCCAGCAGCGCCGTAGGGCGGAATGAAAAACTGTTTTTT. Its translation is CASSAVGRNEKLFF.

As to this clonotype: A much larger clone lies a single base off, so this may be a read error. This chain joins TRBV21-1 and TRBJ2-7; the listed D gene, TRBD2, was not tested against the DNA. TRBV21-1 is an annotated pseudogene. The CDR3 length is 17 residues. CDR3 amino acids: CASSKASGLAGVREQYF. For the CDR3, the DNA is TGTGCCAGCAGCAAAGCCTCCGGGCTAGCGGGAGTTCGGGAGCAGTACTTC.

The chain combines TRBV6-5 with TRBJ2-3; TRBD2 matches at 8 bases. This CDR3 is 15 amino acids long. Germline V gene lookup returns CDR1 MNHEY and CDR2 SVGAGI. V lost 7 bases to trimming and J lost 11 bases; unmatched junction nucleotides: 17. CDR3 region: CASTPGLGLGLGQYF. The CDR3 nucleotides are TGTGCCAGCACCCCGGGACTAGGTCTTGGGCTTGGGCAGTATTTT.

This clonotype was observed a handful of times. The V and J genes are TRBV27 and TRBJ1-4; no reliable D call. The CDR3 spans 14 residues. Germline loops: CDR1 MNHEY, CDR2 SMNVEV (reference sequence). V lost 6 bases and J lost 8, with 16 bases in between. CDR3 in DNA: TGTGCCAGCAGCTCCTGGGCCTCGCAGGAAAAACTGTTTTTT. Residues: CASSSWASQEKLFF.

This clonotype was seen only a few times. CDR3 sequence reads: CASTGPGYRNEQFF. CDR3 sequence (DNA): TGTGCCAGCACAGGGCCCGGGTACAGGAATGAGCAGTTCTTC. This chain joins TRBV7-9 and TRBJ2-1; TRBD1 is a possible D gene (5 bases). Trimming cost V 7 bases and J 7 bases, with 17 bases left between them. The CDR3 has 14 amino acids. CDR1 is SEHNR and CDR2 is FQNEAQ in the germline V gene (reference sequence).